Below, 31 T cell receptor beta chains from the same sample are listed, as sequenced in a study of T cell responses to AZD1222 COVID-19 vaccine (dated by TCRdb to about 2021). In light of the paper, this sample's time point label describes: baseline before first vaccination. Libraries were constructed by the immunoSEQ multiplex PCR assay. TCRdb obtained this table from immuneACCESS and retained in-frame rearrangements with V and J assigned. These tables miss some clones; where compared with another copy, unresolved V genes account for less than half of the shortfall, and the remainder is unexplained. Here the sample has about 130,000 clones; 87% occur a single time. Together, the top ten hold 1.5% of the sample. The material sequenced was peripheral blood, taken on day 0 of AZD1222 vaccination. The receptors derive from an adult in good health.

The rearrangement uses TRBV13 and TRBJ2-2, with D perhaps given as TRBD1 or TRBD2 (5 bases each). Germline CDR1 PRHDT, CDR2 FYEKMQ (reference sequence). V was clipped by 2 bases and J by 7 bases, with 14 bases between them. The CDR3 totals 15 residues. The CDR3 nucleotides are TGTGCCAGCAGCTTAATACGGGGCTCCAACGGGGAGCTGTTTTTT. Translation: CASSLIRGSNGELFF.

The J gene is TRBJ2-7, the V gene TRBV5-4; 7 bases align to TRBD2. The CDR3 extends over 14 amino acids. Per germline, CDR1 SGHNT and CDR2 YYREEE (reference sequence). The J segment lost 3 bases and the V segment lost 0 bases, leaving 3 bases of the junction unmatched. CDR3 nucleotides: TGTGCCAGCAGCTTGGCAGGGAGGGACTACGAGCAGTACTTC. Protein sequence: CASSLAGRDYEQYF.

The chain recombines TRBV28 with TRBJ2-1, with a possible D match to TRBD1 (5 bases). Trimming cost V 6 bases and J 1 base, with 13 bases left between them. CDR1 is MDHEN, CDR2 SYDVKM, per germline. CDR3 length: 15 residues. The CDR3 loop is CASRQGSRSYNEQFF. In nucleotides, the CDR3 is TGTGCCAGCAGGCAGGGATCGAGGTCCTACAATGAGCAGTTCTTC.

The rearrangement uses TRBV6-6 and TRBJ1-5; no clear D gene. The germline CDR1 and CDR2 sequences are MNHNY and SVGAGI (reference sequence). V was cut by 5 bases and J by 1 base, with 15 bases left in between. This CDR3 contains 16 residues. CDR3 in amino acids: CASSAPGLGSNQPQHF. The CDR3 DNA reads TGTGCCAGCAGTGCCCCTGGGCTTGGCAGCAATCAGCCCCAGCATTTT.

The chain recombines TRBV7-6 with TRBJ2-7, with TRBD1 identical over 9 bases. Germline CDR1 is SGHVS and CDR2 is FNYEAQ. The CDR3 sequence is 15 residues long. V dropped 2 bases and J dropped 6; count of bases not matched to a gene: 8. CDR3 sequence reads: CASSLLGQGNREQYF. In DNA, the CDR3 is TGTGCCAGCAGCTTACTCGGACAGGGGAATCGCGAGCAGTACTTC.

This chain connects TRBV20-1 to TRBJ1-6; no reliable D call. Trimming shortened V by 3 bases and J by 3 bases, and 9 bases separated the two germline ends. In germline, CDR1 is DFQATT, CDR2 SNEGSKA (reference sequence). This CDR3 has 14 amino acids. CDR3 coding DNA: TGCAGTGCTAGTGAACCGCACTATAATTCACCCCTCCACTTT. This codes for CSASEPHYNSPLHF.

This rearrangement joins TRBV11-2 to TRBJ2-7; TRBD2 matches 8 bases. The CDR3 length is 13 residues. V shed 4 bases and J 4 bases; nucleotides not matched to a gene: 3. Germline V gives CDR1 SGHAT, CDR2 FQNNGV. CDR3 DNA sequence: TGTGCCAGCAGCTATCGACTAGCGTACGAGCAGTACTTC. Translating gives CASSYRLAYEQYF. Supplemented by reference TRBV11-2 and TRBJ2-7, the full variable domain reads EAGVAQSPRYKIIEKRQSVAFWCNPISGHATLYWYQQILGQGPKLLIQFQNNGVVDDSQLPKDRFSAERLKGVDSTLKIQPAKLEDSAVYLCASSYRLAYEQYFGPGTRLTVT.

V is TRBV15 and J is TRBJ1-1; weak D call: TRBD1 (5 bases). Trimming cost V 0 bases and J 4 bases, with 12 bases left between them. Germline V CDR1 and CDR2: LNHNV, YYDKDF (reference sequence). The CDR3 has 15 residues. This CDR3 is CATSRDRGSGTEAFF. Written as DNA, the CDR3 is TGTGCCACCAGCAGAGATCGGGGGAGCGGCACTGAAGCTTTCTTT.

The gene calls are TRBV7-2 and TRBJ1-1; 7 nucleotides align to TRBD1. The CDR3 contains 14 residues. The V segment lost 4 bases and the J segment 1 base; nucleotides outside the gene matches: 3. Germline loops: CDR1 SGHTA, CDR2 FQGNSA. The CDR3 region is CASSWTGTNTEAFF. The CDR3 DNA reads TGTGCCAGCAGCTGGACAGGAACGAACACTGAAGCTTTCTTT. Drawing the rest from reference TRBV7-2 and TRBJ1-1, the complete variable domain is GAGVSQSPSNKVTEKGKDVELRCDPISGHTALYWYRQSLGQGLEFLIYFQGNSAPDKSGLPSDRFSAERTGGSVSTLTIQRTQQEDSAVYLCASSWTGTNTEAFFGQGTRLTVV.

The chain recombines TRBV6-1 with TRBJ2-7, with TRBD2 matching over 13 bases. The V gene's germline CDR1 is MNHNS and CDR2 SASEGT. The CDR3 length is 17 residues. With V trimmed by 4 bases and J by 0 bases, 6 bases remained unmatched. The CDR3 nucleotides read TGTGCCAGCAGTGGGACTAGCGGGGGTGGGAGCTCCTACGAGCAGTACTTC. Protein product: CASSGTSGGGSSYEQYF.

The CDR3 DNA sequence: TGCGCCAGCAGCCGTTCACAGGGGGGCACTGAAGCTTTCTTT. Amino acid sequence: CASSRSQGGTEAFF. This chain joins TRBV5-1 and TRBJ1-1, with 8 bases lining up with TRBD1. V shed 4 bases and J 4 bases; nucleotides not matched to a gene: 6. Germline lookup yields CDR1 SGHRS and CDR2 YFSETQ. The CDR3 is made up of 14 amino acids.

This rearrangement joins TRBV4-1 to TRBJ2-1; TRBD2 aligns across 7 bases. The CDR3 runs to 15 residues. The germline CDR1 and CDR2 sequences are MGHRA and YSYEKL. J lost 8 bases, V lost 1 base, and 8 bases had no gene match. CDR3 sequence: CASSQVGRGLYEQFF. In DNA form, the CDR3 reads TGCGCCAGCAGCCAAGTGGGGAGGGGCCTCTATGAGCAGTTCTTC.

A single count supports this clone. V and J are TRBV6-5 and TRBJ1-1; 7 nucleotides align to TRBD1. Germline V gene lookup returns CDR1 MNHEY and CDR2 SVGAGI. The CDR3 runs to 14 residues. The J segment lost 0 bases and the V segment lost 6 bases, leaving 4 bases of the junction unmatched. The CDR3 is CASSYRGMNTEAFF. Here the CDR3 DNA reads TGTGCCAGCAGCTACAGGGGCATGAACACTGAAGCTTTCTTT.

The chain couples TRBV9 to TRBJ1-2; D may be TRBD1 (6 bases). This CDR3 spans 15 amino acids. In germline, CDR1 is SGDLS, CDR2 YYNGEE. Between the trimmed V and J ends, which lost 0 bases and 0 bases, there was a span of 9 bases. CDR3 in amino acids: CASSVGAGANYGYTF. The CDR3 DNA is TGTGCCAGCAGCGTAGGGGCAGGGGCTAACTATGGCTACACCTTC.

This chain joins TRBV30 and TRBJ1-1; D is uncertain. The CDR3 totals 13 residues. The ends were cut back, 0 bases at V and 4 bases at J, with 9 bases in the middle. Germline V gene data show CDR1 as GTSNPN and CDR2 as SVGIG (reference sequence). CDR3 DNA: TGTGCCTGGAGTGTAAGGGCGGCCACTGAAGCTTTCTTT. Translation gives CAWSVRAATEAFF.

The genes are TRBV6-5 and TRBJ2-7; TRBD1 matches at 8 bases. V trimming: 5 bases; J trimming: 3 bases; junction bases outside the gene matches: 9. The CDR3 has 15 residues. CDR1 MNHEY and CDR2 SVGAGI come from the germline V gene. CDR3 sequence (DNA): TGTGCCAGCAGTCAGCCGGGACAGGAGAACTACGAGCAGTACTTC. Protein: CASSQPGQENYEQYF.

The chain links TRBV11-2 to TRBJ1-1, with TRBD1 matching 8 bases. V lost 5 bases and J lost 6; bases outside the gene matches: 11. The germline gives CDR1 SGHAT, CDR2 FQNNGV. The CDR3 runs to 15 residues. DNA for the CDR3: TGTGCCAGCAGCGGGGGGCAGGGGGCGTGGGCTGAAGCTTTCTTT. Translation gives CASSGGQGAWAEAFF.

V gene TRBV7-2 combines with J gene TRBJ2-3, with D unclear. The CDR3 contains 16 residues. From germline, CDR1 is SGHTA and CDR2 FQGNSA. The ends were cut back, 2 bases at V and 1 base at J, with 13 bases in the middle. DNA of the CDR3: TGTGCCAGCAGCTTAAGAGGCTTTAGGGGCACAGATACGCAGTATTTT. Translation gives CASSLRGFRGTDTQYF.

J is TRBJ2-7 and V is TRBV7-2, with D hard to call. V shed 2 bases and J shed 2 bases, with 7 bases lying between them. Germline CDR1 reads SGHTA; CDR2 reads FQGNSA. The CDR3 covers 13 residues. The DNA for the CDR3 is TGTGCCAGCAGCTTAACGGGCGCCTACGAGCAGTACTTC. This translates into CASSLTGAYEQYF.

The CDR3 DNA reads as TGTGCCAGCAGCCACGGACCGAGCTCCTATAATTCACCCCTCCACTTT. It encodes CASSHGPSSYNSPLHF. This chain links TRBV3-1 (or the pseudogene TRBV3-2) with TRBJ1-6; D is ambiguous. CDR1 and CDR2 (germline): LGHDT, YNNKEL (reference sequence). V was clipped by 3 bases and J by 0 bases, with 9 bases between them. The CDR3 runs to 16 residues.

The V and J genes are TRBV2 and TRBJ1-6; 8 nucleotides agree with TRBD1. Per the germline V gene, CDR1 is SNHLY and CDR2 is FYNNEI. CDR3 length: 17 amino acids. V trimming: 7 bases; J trimming: 10 bases; junction bases outside the gene matches: 18. CDR3 nucleotides: TGTGCCAGCACCTCTAGGCCACAGGGGGTGGCTGGATCACCCCTCCACTTT. This translates into CASTSRPQGVAGSPLHF. Looking up the rest from reference TRBV2 and TRBJ1-6 gives the full variable domain: EPEVTQTPSHQVTQMGQEVILRCVPISNHLYFYWYRQILGQKVEFLVSFYNNEISEKSEIFDDQFSVERPDGSNFTLKIRSTKLEDSAMYFCASTSRPQGVAGSPLHFGNGTRLTVT.

The rearrangement uses TRBV6-5 and TRBJ2-1; D uncertain. This CDR3 is 15 amino acids long. Trimming pared 6 bases from V and 2 bases from J, leaving 14 bases between. The germline V gene has CDR1 MNHEY and CDR2 SVGAGI. CDR3 in amino acids: CASRRTFSPYNEQFF. The CDR3, as DNA: TGTGCCAGCAGAAGGACCTTCTCCCCCTACAATGAGCAGTTCTTC.

The chain joins TRBV2 to TRBJ1-6; D remains unclear. V lost 7 bases and J lost 7, with 17 bases in between. The CDR3 is 15 amino acids. Germline CDR1 and CDR2: SNHLY and FYNNEI. CDR3 loop: CASKVLQVMNSPLHF. Written as DNA, the CDR3 is TGTGCCAGCAAGGTTTTGCAGGTTATGAATTCACCCCTCCACTTT.

The J gene is TRBJ1-3, the V gene TRBV7-9; the D is unclear. In germline, CDR1 is SEHNR, CDR2 FQNEAQ (reference sequence). Trimming took 7 bases from V and 0 from J, leaving 13 bases between them. This CDR3 comprises 15 residues. The CDR3 coding sequence is TGTGCCAGCAACGAAGACGGAGTCTCTGGAAACACCATATATTTT. Its protein product is CASNEDGVSGNTIYF.

This clone occurred once. The sample carries other DNA sequences with the same CDR3. The chain has TRBV19 and TRBJ1-5; D not certain. Germline CDR1 LNHDA, CDR2 SQIVND (reference sequence). The CDR3 totals 13 residues. V shed 3 bases and J shed 4 bases, with 7 bases lying between them. CDR3 sequence reads: CASSISSNQPQHF. In DNA, the CDR3 is TGTGCCAGTAGTATTTCGTCTAATCAGCCCCAGCATTTT.

This clone was seen a few times. V gene TRBV7-2 combines with J gene TRBJ2-7, with TRBD2 identical over 10 bases. The J segment lost 3 bases and the V segment lost 3 bases, leaving 14 bases of the junction unmatched. The CDR3 contains 18 residues. Germline-derived CDR1 and CDR2 are SGHTA and FQGNSA. CDR3 coding DNA: TGTGCCAGCAGCTTCCTAAGGGACTGGAGCGGGGGGGTCTACGAGCAGTACTTC. It is translated as CASSFLRDWSGGVYEQYF.

This chain links TRBV6-2 or TRBV6-3 with TRBJ2-7, with a possible D match to TRBD1 (5 bases). Germline V gene data show CDR1 as MNHEY and CDR2 as SVGEGT. Trimming took 0 bases from V and 1 from J, leaving 16 bases between them. This CDR3 has 17 residues. The CDR3 sequence is CASSYSTDAGFSYEQYF. CDR3 coding DNA: TGTGCCAGCAGTTACTCGACCGATGCAGGGTTTTCCTACGAGCAGTACTTC.

This chain links TRBV5-1 with TRBJ2-7; D is perhaps TRBD1 (5 bases). This CDR3 spans 15 amino acids. V gave up 4 bases and J gave up 4 bases, with 18 bases separating them. Per the germline V gene, CDR1 is SGHRS and CDR2 is YFSETQ. The chain's CDR3 is CASSPRSGHFYEQYF. CDR3 nucleotide sequence: TGCGCCAGCAGCCCCCGCTCAGGACACTTTTACGAGCAGTACTTC.

The count of this clone is one. The genes are TRBV19 and TRBJ2-3; D is perhaps TRBD1 (6 bases). This CDR3 spans 14 amino acids. V was cut by 4 bases and J by 2 bases, with 10 bases left in between. Germline CDR1 reads LNHDA; CDR2 reads SQIVND (reference sequence). The CDR3 coding sequence is TGTGCCAGTAGTAACAGGGAACCCACAGATACGCAGTATTTT. Protein sequence: CASSNREPTDTQYF. The full variable domain, completed using reference TRBV19 and TRBJ2-3, is DGGITQSPKYLFRKEGQNVTLSCEQNLNHDAMYWYRQDPGQGLRLIYYSQIVNDFQKGDIAEGYSVSREKKESFPLTVTSAQKNPTAFYLCASSNREPTDTQYFGPGTRLTVL.

CDR3 DNA: TGTGCCAGCAGGTCGAGTGACACCTACGAGCAGTACTTC. Protein sequence: CASRSSDTYEQYF. V and J are TRBV12-3 or TRBV12-4 and TRBJ2-7; D remains ambiguous. V was pared by 6 bases and J by 2 bases, with 11 bases between. The CDR3 loop spans 13 amino acids.

The chain joins TRBV18 to TRBJ2-5; D gene ambiguous. V was clipped by 3 bases and J by 1 base, with 3 bases between them. The CDR3 has 12 amino acids. The germline gives CDR1 KGHSH, CDR2 LQKENI. The CDR3, as DNA: TGTGCCAGCTCACCCACCCAAGAGACCCAGTACTTC. Translating it yields CASSPTQETQYF.